This entry lists 22 T cell receptor beta chains sequenced from one sample in a study of metastatic and nonmetastatic thyroid tumors. Patients were all untreated before their thyroid surgery. MiXCR re-clonotyped the PCR reads for TCRdb. The sample has 4,900 or so clones, around 30% seen once. Material: adjacent normal tissue. The source is a female donor with papillary thyroid cancer or a benign thyroid nodule (not recorded which). Some clones in this sample may be carry-over from other donors' samples.

This chain links TRBV6-5 with TRBJ1-1; 7 bases match TRBD1. V lost 0 bases, J lost 1 base, and 5 bases stayed unmatched. The CDR3 runs to 16 residues. Looked up from germline, CDR1 is MNHEY and CDR2 is SVGAGI. The DNA for the CDR3 is TGTGCCAGCAGTTACTCGCCGTGGACAGGGAACACTGAAGCTTTCTTT. It specifies CASSYSPWTGNTEAFF.

This clone is medium-sized. The chain carries TRBV7-9 and TRBJ1-2, with 11 bases identical to TRBD1. This CDR3 has 17 residues. V was pared by 5 bases and J by 7 bases, with 15 bases of the junction left unmatched. Germline lookup yields CDR1 SEHNR and CDR2 FQNEAQ (reference sequence). DNA of the CDR3: TGTGCCAGCAGCCAAATAACAATGGACAGGGGGCGTAGTGGCTACACCTTC. The encoded protein is CASSQITMDRGRSGYTF.

The table lists this clone with many counts. CDR3 region: CASSHGTGDPGELFF. The CDR3, as DNA: TGTGCCAGCAGCCACGGGACAGGGGACCCCGGGGAGCTGTTTTTT. The J gene is TRBJ2-2, the V gene TRBV5-6; TRBD1 agrees at 10 bases. CDR3 size: 15 residues. Germline CDR1 SGHDT, CDR2 YYEEEE. J gave up 6 bases and V 4 bases, and 6 bases lay outside the gene matches.

J is TRBJ2-5 and V is TRBV28; D uncertain. V was trimmed by 2 bases and J by 2 bases, leaving 9 bases between them. This CDR3 is built from 14 residues. Germline CDR1 is MDHEN and CDR2 is SYDVKM. The CDR3 coding sequence is TGTGCCAGCAGTTTAGGCCAGATTCAAGAGACCCAGTACTTC. Protein product: CASSLGQIQETQYF.

As DNA, the CDR3 is TGTGCCAGCAGCGCCCCACTCGACTATGGCTACACCTTC. This codes for CASSAPLDYGYTF. The chain has TRBV7-2 and TRBJ1-2; D remains unclear. V lost 5 bases and J lost 3, with 10 bases in between. CDR1 and CDR2 from the germline V gene are SGHTA and FQGNSA. The CDR3 runs to 13 residues.

Ten or more counts support this clone. V is TRBV4-2 and J is TRBJ1-2, with unresolved D. Trimming pared 6 bases from V and 3 bases from J, leaving 11 bases between. CDR1 and CDR2 (germline): LGHNA, YNFKEQ. CDR3 size: 13 residues. CDR3: CASRSSVDYGYTF. In DNA, the CDR3 is TGTGCCAGCAGGTCCTCGGTAGACTATGGCTACACCTTC.

Sample share makes this clone medium-sized. The chain carries TRBV5-1 and TRBJ2-7; D may be TRBD1 (6 bases). CDR3 length: 16 amino acids. The V end lost 0 bases, the J end lost 3 bases, and 16 bases lay between the germline ends. Germline CDR1 reads SGHRS; CDR2 reads YFSETQ. The CDR3 here is CASSLAPDRPVYEQYF. The CDR3, as DNA: TGCGCCAGCAGCTTGGCCCCGGACAGACCAGTCTACGAGCAGTACTTC.

Remarks on this clone: One end of the junction is discordant with germline, which a read error may explain. The chain combines TRBV2 with TRBJ1-2; D is uncertain. CDR1 is SNHLY and CDR2 is FYNNEI in the germline V gene. The CDR3 contains 16 residues. CDR3 sequence reads: CASRPGLRVYYYGFTF. The CDR3 DNA reads TGTGCCAGTCGCCCTGGACTGCGGGTTTATTACTATGGCTTCACCTTC.

The J gene is TRBJ1-6, the V gene TRBV30; no clear D. The CDR3 is 15 amino acids. Germline loops: CDR1 GTSNPN, CDR2 SVGIG (reference sequence). Trimming cost V 3 bases and J 0 bases, with 9 bases left between them. DNA of the CDR3: TGTGCCTGGAGGGTCGAGAGCTCCTATAATTCACCCCTCCACTTT. Amino acid sequence: CAWRVESSYNSPLHF. The entire variable domain, with the rest obtained from reference TRBV30 and TRBJ1-6, is as follows: SQTIHQWPATLVQPVGSPLSLECTVEGTSNPNLYWYRQAAGRGLQLLFYSVGIGQISSEVPQNLSASRPQDRQFILSSKKLLLSDSGFYLCAWRVESSYNSPLHFGNGTRLTVT.

The chain links TRBV6-1 to TRBJ2-7, with a tentative D call TRBD2 (5 bases). V was shortened by 7 bases and J by 2 bases, with 18 bases between the two germline ends. The CDR3 totals 15 residues. Germline V gene data show CDR1 as MNHNS and CDR2 as SASEGT. CDR3 region: CASKSNPRGTYEQYF. CDR3 coding DNA: TGTGCCAGCAAATCCAACCCCCGGGGAACCTACGAGCAGTACTTC.

In this sample, this clone is medium-sized. The sample has other DNA sequences that encode this CDR3 too. V gene TRBV28 combines with J gene TRBJ1-1, with D uncertain. Trimming cost V 10 bases and J 6 bases, with 15 bases left between them. Germline V gene data show CDR1 as MDHEN and CDR2 as SYDVKM. The CDR3 sequence is 12 residues long. CDR3 sequence reads: CATLGNLAEAFF. The CDR3 DNA sequence: TGTGCCACCCTTGGGAATCTTGCTGAAGCTTTCTTT.

The rearrangement links TRBV6-1 to TRBJ1-5, with unresolved D. The V gene's germline CDR1 is MNHNS and CDR2 SASEGT. V was clipped by 6 bases and J by 1 base, with 16 bases between them. The CDR3 consists of 16 residues. The CDR3 nucleotides are TGTGCCAGCAGCGGTACGTCTGTTTTCAGCAATCAGCCCCAGCATTTT. This codes for CASSGTSVFSNQPQHF.

Only a few counts were recorded for this clone. The conserved phenylalanine or tryptophan is not found at the CDR3 terminus, so this likely reflects a read error. The limits of the CDR3 on the DNA are not certain, so only TCRdb's listed CDR3 is given. The chain carries TRBV6-2 or TRBV6-3 and TRBJ2-1; the D segment call TRBD2 is taken from the table without a DNA check. The length of the CDR3 is 15 amino acids, counting both ends. CDR1 and CDR2 from the germline V gene are MNHEY and SVGEGT. The CDR3 sequence is CATEGGTLVNNEQLS.

The chain recombines TRBV16 with TRBJ2-7; 9 nucleotides match TRBD1. CDR3 length: 13 amino acids. Germline trimming cut 5 bases from V and 3 bases from J; bases unmatched to any gene: 2. The germline V gene has CDR1 KGHSY and CDR2 FQNENV. This CDR3 is CASSVGQGYEQYF. The CDR3 region has the DNA TGTGCCAGCAGCGTGGGACAGGGCTACGAGCAGTACTTC.

By proportion, this clone is large. The chain carries TRBV6-1 and TRBJ2-1; 7 nucleotides agree with TRBD2. V shed 7 bases, J shed 4 bases, and the junction held 7 bases outside the gene matches. Germline loops: CDR1 MNHNS, CDR2 SASEGT. The CDR3 loop spans 14 amino acids. CDR3 nucleotides: TGTGCCAGCACGGCGGGGGACCGTTACAATGAGCAGTTCTTC. It codes for CASTAGDRYNEQFF.

This clone has just a few counts. The CDR3 sequence: CATSRVRRNEKLFF. The DNA for the CDR3 is TGTGCCACCAGCAGAGTGCGGCGTAATGAAAAACTGTTTTTT. The rearrangement joins TRBV15 to TRBJ1-4; D not certain. This CDR3 has 14 amino acids. Germline V CDR1 and CDR2: LNHNV, YYDKDF (reference sequence). Trimming shortened V by 1 base and J by 4 bases, and 7 bases separated the two germline ends.

The sample holds a few counts of this clone. The chain is built from TRBV2 and TRBJ1-2; TRBD1 aligns across 8 bases. The length of the CDR3 is 14 residues. Trimming removed 4 bases from V and 6 bases from J; junction bases left unmatched: 7. CDR1 and CDR2 from the germline V gene are SNHLY and FYNNEI. CDR3 coding DNA: TGTGCCAGCAGTGTTGGCAGGGGGCCGCATGGCTACACCTTC. Protein sequence: CASSVGRGPHGYTF. The entire variable domain, with the rest obtained from reference TRBV2 and TRBJ1-2, is as follows: EPEVTQTPSHQVTQMGQEVILRCVPISNHLYFYWYRQILGQKVEFLVSFYNNEISEKSEIFDDQFSVERPDGSNFTLKIRSTKLEDSAMYFCASSVGRGPHGYTFGSGTRLTVV.

Sample share makes this clone medium-sized. The chain joins TRBV5-4 to TRBJ1-4; the match to TRBD1 covers 8 bases. Germline CDR1 reads SGHNT; CDR2 reads YYREEE (reference sequence). V lost 2 bases to trimming and J lost 5 bases; unmatched junction nucleotides: 5. The CDR3 runs 15 residues. Here the CDR3 DNA reads TGTGCCAGCAGCTTTAACAGGGGGATAAATGAAAAACTGTTTTTT. It encodes CASSFNRGINEKLFF.

By sample fraction, this clone is medium-sized. This chain joins TRBV11-1 and TRBJ1-1; TRBD1 matches at 10 bases. J gave up 1 base and V 7 bases, and 9 bases lay outside the gene matches. CDR3 length: 16 residues. Germline loops: CDR1 SGHAT, CDR2 FQDESV (reference sequence). The CDR3 is CASITWGQGTNTEAFF. DNA for the CDR3: TGTGCCAGCATCACTTGGGGACAGGGGACGAACACTGAAGCTTTCTTT.

V and J are TRBV11-2 and TRBJ2-7; D gene uncertain. This CDR3 has 12 residues. The germline V and J ends were trimmed by 0 bases and 3 bases, with 3 bases remaining between them. CDR1 SGHAT and CDR2 FQNNGV come from the germline V gene. CDR3 DNA: TGTGCCAGCAGCTTAGAGAACTACGAGCAGTACTTC. Translated, it gives CASSLENYEQYF.

The rearrangement links TRBV20-1 to TRBJ2-4; D unresolved. The CDR3 is made up of 12 amino acids. V lost 4 bases and J 7 bases, leaving 11 bases between the germline ends. CDR1 DFQATT and CDR2 SNEGSKA come from the germline V gene (reference sequence). The CDR3 DNA reads TGCAGTGCTACTTTACAAGAGAACATTCAGTACTTC. Its translation: CSATLQENIQYF.

This clone was recorded at least ten times. Given a much more abundant clone one base away, this may be a read error. V usage is TRBV30 and J usage is TRBJ2-3, with D hard to call. Per the germline V gene, CDR1 is GTSNPN and CDR2 is SVGIG (reference sequence). The length of the CDR3 is 14 residues. Here the CDR3 DNA reads TGTGCCAGCTCGAGGCGGTGGGCCACAGATATGCAGTATTTT. It encodes CASSRRWATDMQYF.